Listed below are T cell receptor beta chains from one sample, sequenced in a study of PD-L1 blockade in urothelial cancer. Sequencing used immunoSEQ multiplex PCR; TCRdb keeps in-frame clones, though not all of them. Seen here are some 110,000 clones, 85% to 90% observed once, and the top ten hold 1.5% to 2%. Material: PBMCs, obtained around atezolizumab (anti-PD-L1) treatment. The receptors here all came from a man in his 60s with urothelial cancer. CDR3s include the opening cysteine and the closing phenylalanine or tryptophan. D genes are given only for firm matches. Clone size is stated in some rows and not others, as once, few, many or a class when expanded.

V: TRBV4-2; D: TRBD2; size: NA; J: TRBJ2-1; CDR3: CASSHFNRASGRSVSYNEQFF; DNA: TGTGCCAGCAGCCATTTCAACCGGGCTAGCGGGAGGTCAGTCTCCTACAATGAGCAGTTCTTC
V: TRBV28; D: TRBD2; size: NA; J: TRBJ2-3; CDR3: CAFRIAGDPTQYF; DNA: TGTGCCTTCCGAATAGCGGGAGACCCTACGCAGTATTTT
V: TRBV19; D: NA; size: NA; J: TRBJ2-2; CDR3: CASRGTGSGFTRELFF; DNA: TGTGCCAGTAGGGGCACCGGGAGTGGTTTTACCCGGGAGCTGTTTTTT
V: TRBV6-1; D: TRBD2; size: NA; J: TRBJ2-7; CDR3: CASLTSGGTYEQYF; DNA: TGTGCCAGCCTCACTAGCGGGGGAACCTACGAGCAGTACTTC
V: TRBV7-3; D: NA; size: NA; J: TRBJ2-1; CDR3: CASSLVRGDNEQFF; DNA: TGTGCCAGCAGCTTAGTTAGAGGAGATAATGAGCAGTTCTTC
V: TRBV7-9; D: NA; size: once; J: TRBJ1-4; CDR3: CASSFQVDEKLFF; DNA: TGTGCCAGCAGCTTCCAGGTTGATGAAAAACTGTTTTTT
V: TRBV10-3; D: TRBD1; size: NA; J: TRBJ2-3; CDR3: CAISEATGTGGLDTQYF; DNA: TGTGCCATCAGTGAGGCAACCGGGACAGGGGGCTTAGATACGCAGTATTTT
V: TRBV30; D: NA; size: NA; J: TRBJ2-7; CDR3: CAWSSVSYEQYF; DNA: TGTGCCTGGAGTTCAGTGTCCTACGAGCAGTACTTC
V: TRBV6-1; D: NA; size: NA; J: TRBJ2-3; CDR3: CASSEWLPEGDTQYF; DNA: TGTGCCAGCAGTGAATGGCTTCCAGAGGGCGATACGCAGTATTTT
V: TRBV7-6; D: NA; size: NA; J: TRBJ1-5; CDR3: CASSLWGSNQPQHF; DNA: TGTGCCAGCAGCTTATGGGGCAGTAATCAGCCCCAGCATTTT
V: TRBV28; D: NA; size: NA; J: TRBJ1-4; CDR3: CASSLGQRNEKLFF; DNA: TGTGCCAGCAGTTTAGGGCAGAGAAATGAAAAACTGTTTTTT
V: TRBV5-3; D: NA; size: NA; J: TRBJ1-5; CDR3: CARSFEEPQHF; DNA: TGTGCCAGAAGCTTCGAGGAGCCCCAGCATTTT
V: TRBV27; D: NA; size: NA; J: TRBJ1-6; CDR3: CASSSPMRHASSPLHF; DNA: TGTGCCAGCAGTTCGCCAATGAGACACGCGAGTTCACCCCTCCACTTT
V: TRBV5-1; D: NA; size: once; J: TRBJ2-3; CDR3: CASSLSTASTDTQYF; DNA: TGCGCCAGCAGCTTGAGTACAGCTAGCACAGATACGCAGTATTTT
V: TRBV30; D: TRBD1; size: NA; J: TRBJ1-5; CDR3: CASTTGGEGNQPQHF; DNA: TGTGCCTCGACGACAGGGGGCGAGGGCAATCAGCCCCAGCATTTT
V: TRBV5-4; D: NA; size: NA; J: TRBJ2-2; CDR3: CASSIRQDTGELFF; DNA: TGTGCCAGCAGCATTCGACAGGACACCGGGGAGCTGTTTTTT
V: TRBV7-8; D: TRBD1; size: NA; J: TRBJ2-7; CDR3: CASRQGYEQYF; DNA: TGTGCCAGCAGACAGGGGTACGAGCAGTACTTC
V: TRBV5-1; D: TRBD1; size: NA; J: TRBJ2-3; CDR3: CASSSGQGGTDTQYF; DNA: TGCGCCAGCAGCTCCGGACAGGGGGGCACAGATACGCAGTATTTT
V: TRBV14; D: NA; size: NA; J: TRBJ1-1; CDR3: CASSQDARSGKAFF; DNA: TGTGCCAGCAGCCAAGACGCGCGGTCAGGGAAAGCTTTCTTT
V: TRBV6-1; D: TRBD2; size: NA; J: TRBJ2-7; CDR3: CASSEALLAGLTYEQYF; DNA: TGTGCCAGCAGTGAAGCGCTTCTAGCGGGATTGACCTACGAGCAGTACTTC
V: TRBV27; D: TRBD2; size: NA; J: TRBJ2-6; CDR3: CASSPLAGLSGANVLTF; DNA: TGTGCCAGCAGTCCACTAGCGGGCCTTTCTGGGGCCAACGTCCTGACTTTC
V: TRBV19; D: NA; size: NA; J: TRBJ2-5; CDR3: CASSQTGQVLGTQYF; DNA: TGTGCCAGTAGTCAAACGGGACAAGTCCTGGGGACCCAGTACTTC
V: TRBV6-5; D: NA; size: NA; J: TRBJ2-7; CDR3: CASSPGFGAHEQYF; DNA: TGTGCCAGCAGCCCCGGTTTTGGGGCCCACGAGCAGTACTTC
V: TRBV7-6; D: TRBD1; size: NA; J: TRBJ2-7; CDR3: CASSLGQGRSYEQYF; DNA: TGTGCCAGCAGCTTAGGACAGGGAAGATCCTACGAGCAGTACTTC
V: TRBV5-1; D: NA; size: NA; J: TRBJ2-5; CDR3: CASSLAPGGETQYF; DNA: TGCGCCAGCAGCTTGGCGCCCGGGGGAGAGACCCAGTACTTC
V: TRBV4-2; D: TRBD1; size: NA; J: TRBJ2-7; CDR3: CASSQGTGYEQYF; DNA: TGTGCCAGCAGCCAAGGGACAGGCTACGAGCAGTACTTC
V: TRBV5-6; D: TRBD1; size: once; J: TRBJ1-5; CDR3: CASSSSPGQSNQPQHF; DNA: TGTGCCAGCAGCTCAAGTCCGGGACAGAGCAATCAGCCCCAGCATTTT
V: TRBV6-1; D: NA; size: NA; J: TRBJ1-4; CDR3: CASNGGGRTNEKLFF; DNA: TGTGCCAGCAATGGGGGGGGGAGGACTAATGAAAAACTGTTTTTT
V: TRBV2; D: TRBD1; size: NA; J: TRBJ1-2; CDR3: CASSEGVTGGAGKTYGYTF; DNA: TGTGCCAGCAGTGAAGGGGTAACAGGGGGCGCGGGTAAAACGTATGGCTACACCTTC